This is a list of T cell receptor beta chains from one sample in a study of blood T cell repertoires in COVID-19. Measured with immunoSEQ multiplex PCR; TCRdb has only the in-frame clones, and not every one. Found here are some 98,000 clones, roughly 82% of them singletons; the top ten hold about a tenth. What was sequenced was peripheral blood. These receptors came from a man in his 70s with active or convalescent COVID-19. The CDR3 runs from the conserved cysteine through the conserved F or W. The D gene is left open where the match is weak. Clone size is not always given. Where it is, it says once, few, many or a class for expanded clones.

V,D,J,size,CDR3,DNA
TRBV25-1,-,TRBJ1-2,-,CATMTGVYGYTF,TGTGCCACCATGACAGGTGTCTATGGCTACACCTTC
TRBV30,TRBD1,TRBJ1-4,-,CAWGSDRARPRLFF,TGTGCCTGGGGCTCGGACAGGGCGAGGCCCAGGCTGTTTTTT
TRBV11-2,-,TRBJ1-2,-,CASSSHGTNYGYTF,TGTGCCAGCAGCTCTCACGGGACAAACTATGGCTACACCTTC
TRBV7-8,-,TRBJ2-2,once,CASIWGPGTGELFF,TGTGCCAGCATTTGGGGGCCGGGCACCGGGGAGCTGTTTTTT
TRBV6-1,-,TRBJ2-7,-,CASSEALGPSGYEQYF,TGTGCCAGCAGTGAAGCGCTGGGGCCTTCAGGGTACGAGCAGTACTTC
TRBV10-1,TRBD1,TRBJ1-4,-,CASREGARTTNEKLFF,TGCGCCAGCAGGGAGGGGGCTCGCACAACTAATGAAAAACTGTTTTTT
TRBV5-1,TRBD2,TRBJ2-7,-,CASSPFSGGLQSIYEQYF,TGCGCCAGCAGCCCTTTTAGCGGGGGCCTTCAAAGCATCTACGAGCAGTACTTC
TRBV19,-,TRBJ1-5,-,CASSISVSNQPQHF,TGTGCCAGTAGTATATCAGTAAGCAATCAGCCCCAGCATTTT
TRBV20-1,TRBD1,TRBJ1-2,-,CSASFQTGAYGYTF,TGCAGTGCTAGTTTCCAAACAGGGGCCTATGGCTACACCTTC
TRBV9,-,TRBJ1-2,-,CASSSESPNYGYTF,TGTGCCAGCAGCTCGGAGTCGCCTAACTATGGCTACACCTTC
TRBV27,-,TRBJ2-3,-,CASSFTTEGDTQYF,TGTGCCAGCAGTTTCACCACGGAGGGTGATACGCAGTATTTT
TRBV7-9,-,TRBJ1-2,-,CASSRSGLTNYGYTF,TGTGCCAGCAGCAGATCGGGACTAACTAACTATGGCTACACCTTC